Shown below are 24 T cell receptor beta chains from a single sample sequenced in a study of beta chain features in type 1 diabetes. Their antigens remain unidentified. Points from the study as a whole: Shortening that was moderate but significant affected the TCRB CDR3s of Type 1 diabetes patients in all four CD4+ subsets.

Expressed TCRB transcripts got sequenced, as all isolated RNA was reverse transcribed. Produced via immunoSEQ multiplex PCR; TCRdb's table is partial and in-frame only. This sample yields 130,000 or so clones, of which approximately 10% are seen a single time; approximately 0.7% belongs to the top ten. Sample: central memory CD4+ T cells from blood. Source of these receptors: a young man with type 1 diabetes.

The genes are TRBV13 and TRBJ1-2; D possibly corresponds to TRBD1 (6 bases). The germline V and J ends were trimmed by 2 bases and 8 bases, with 15 bases remaining between them. Germline values: CDR1 PRHDT, CDR2 FYEKMQ (reference sequence). This CDR3 has 14 amino acids. CDR3 sequence (DNA): TGTGCCAGCAGCTTATCAGGGGTGTTGCGAGGCTACACCTTC. It translates to CASSLSGVLRGYTF.

This clone occurred many times. This chain uses TRBV16 with TRBJ2-7; D is unresolved. This CDR3 has 13 amino acids. Germline loops: CDR1 KGHSY, CDR2 FQNENV. The V gene lost 2 bases and the J gene lost 3 bases, with 8 bases spanning the gap. CDR3 residues: CASSQEQNYEQYF. The CDR3 bases are TGTGCCAGCAGCCAAGAACAGAACTACGAGCAGTACTTC.

The chain recombines TRBV6-5 with TRBJ2-7; the D gene is possibly TRBD2 (7 bases). CDR3 length equals 14 residues. Trimming stripped 2 bases from V and 5 bases from J, with 13 bases between. Germline-derived CDR1 and CDR2 are MNHEY and SVGAGI. The DNA of the CDR3 is TGTGCCAGCAGTTACGGGGGGGCCGGGGACGAGCAGTACTTC. Encoded protein: CASSYGGAGDEQYF.

This clone was seen only a few times. The chain couples TRBV7-2 to TRBJ2-3, with a weak D call TRBD1 (6 bases). The ends were cut back, 1 base at V and 2 bases at J, with 7 bases in the middle. The germline V gene has CDR1 SGHTA and CDR2 FQGNSA. The CDR3 runs to 14 residues. CDR3 in DNA: TGTGCCAGCAGCTTAGGGGGGCCCACAGATACGCAGTATTTT. Translation gives CASSLGGPTDTQYF.

This sequence joins TRBV18 and TRBJ2-6, with TRBD1 identical over 7 bases. The CDR3 consists of 17 residues. J lost 0 bases, V lost 2 bases, and 4 bases had no gene match. Per germline, CDR1 KGHSH and CDR2 LQKENI. The CDR3 DNA follows: TGTGCCAGCTCACCAGTAGGGGGCGGCTCTGGGGCCAACGTCCTGACTTTC. Its translation is CASSPVGGGSGANVLTF.

The chain carries TRBV7-9 and TRBJ2-7, with D unclear. The V gene's germline CDR1 is SEHNR and CDR2 FQNEAQ (reference sequence). The CDR3 consists of 15 residues. V was shortened by 7 bases and J by 0 bases, with 16 bases between the two germline ends. The CDR3 protein is CASTPSSSSSYEQYF. The CDR3 bases are TGTGCCAGCACCCCCAGCTCTTCTAGCTCCTACGAGCAGTACTTC. The entire variable domain, with the rest obtained from reference TRBV7-9 and TRBJ2-7, is as follows: DTGVSQNPRHKITKRGQNVTFRCDPISEHNRLYWYRQTLGQGPEFLTYFQNEAQLEKSRLLSDRFSAERPKGSFSTLEIQRTEQGDSAMYLCASTPSSSSSYEQYFGPGTRLTVT.

This clone was detected a few times. The rearrangement links TRBV6-1 to TRBJ2-7; 8 bases fit TRBD1. CDR3 length: 13 residues. Germline assignment: CDR1 MNHNS and CDR2 SASEGT. The ends lost 2 bases at V and 9 bases at J; junction bases unmatched: 6. As DNA, the CDR3 is TGTGCCAGCAGTGAATCCGGACAGGGTATGCAGTACTTC. Translating it yields CASSESGQGMQYF.

This clone was seen a handful of times. The V gene is TRBV19, the J gene TRBJ1-5; D gene ambiguous. The CDR3 is 13 residues long. Trimming took off 5 bases at V and 5 bases at J, with 10 bases between the two ends. Looked up from germline, CDR1 is LNHDA and CDR2 is SQIVND (reference sequence). CDR3 bases: TGTGCCAGTAGTGTTGACTGGGATCAGCCCCAGCATTTT. Its translation is CASSVDWDQPQHF.

The chain uses TRBV28 and TRBJ2-7; weak D call: TRBD2 (7 bases). The CDR3 is 12 residues long. CDR1 is MDHEN, CDR2 SYDVKM, per germline. Trimming cost V 8 bases and J 2 bases, with 10 bases left between them. In DNA form, the CDR3 reads TGTGCCAGCGGGGGGGACACCTACGAGCAGTACTTC. Encoded protein: CASGGDTYEQYF.

This clone showed up just a few times. This rearrangement joins TRBV11-1 to TRBJ1-2; D is perhaps TRBD1 (6 bases). Germline V gives CDR1 SGHAT, CDR2 FQDESV (reference sequence). Trimming shortened V by 3 bases and J by 2 bases, and 7 bases separated the two germline ends. CDR3 size: 13 residues. The CDR3 DNA sequence: TGTGCCAGCAGCTTCGGACAGAACTATGGCTACACCTTC. Amino acids: CASSFGQNYGYTF.

The chain employs TRBV7-2 and TRBJ2-5, with a possible D match to TRBD2 (6 bases). The germline V and J ends were trimmed by 6 bases and 3 bases, with 14 bases remaining between them. The germline CDR1 and CDR2 sequences are SGHTA and FQGNSA. CDR3 length: 14 amino acids. CDR3 residues: CASRWDSREETQYF. Written as DNA, the CDR3 is TGTGCCAGCAGATGGGACTCGCGCGAAGAGACCCAGTACTTC.

The rearrangement uses TRBV11-2 and TRBJ2-7, with D maybe TRBD1 (6 bases). CDR1 and CDR2 from the germline V gene are SGHAT and FQNNGV. The CDR3 runs 15 residues. The germline V and J ends were trimmed by 5 bases and 2 bases, with 16 bases remaining between them. The CDR3 is CASSLLSDSPYEQYF. CDR3 in DNA: TGTGCCAGCAGCCTTCTCTCGGACAGCCCCTACGAGCAGTACTTC.

This clone was found a few times. The rearrangement links TRBV28 to TRBJ2-2; 7 bases agree with TRBD1. Germline V gene lookup returns CDR1 MDHEN and CDR2 SYDVKM. The CDR3 contains 14 residues. Unmatched junction bases numbered 6, after V lost 4 bases and J lost 7 bases. CDR3 sequence: CASSSSRGNGELFF. Written as DNA, the CDR3 is TGTGCCAGCAGTTCATCCAGGGGGAACGGGGAGCTGTTTTTT.

This chain connects TRBV18 to TRBJ2-7; D possibly corresponds to TRBD1 (5 bases). The V gene lost 3 bases and the J gene lost 3 bases, with 6 bases spanning the gap. This CDR3 is 12 amino acids long. The germline V gene has CDR1 KGHSH and CDR2 LQKENI. The CDR3, as DNA: TGTGCCAGCTCACCGGACAACTACGAGCAGTACTTC. Translating it yields CASSPDNYEQYF.

The rearrangement uses TRBV7-2 and TRBJ1-4; D gene unclear. CDR1 SGHTA and CDR2 FQGNSA come from the germline V gene. With 3 bases removed from V and 5 bases from J, the gap between germline ends came to 4 bases. This CDR3 comprises 12 residues. The CDR3, as DNA: TGTGCCAGCAGCTTCTCCAATGAAAAACTGTTTTTT. This codes for CASSFSNEKLFF.

V and J are TRBV6-6 and TRBJ2-7; the D gene is possibly TRBD2 (5 bases). This CDR3 is 15 amino acids long. V lost 2 bases, J lost 4 bases, and 15 bases lay in between. Germline assignment: CDR1 MNHNY and CDR2 SVGAGI (reference sequence). The CDR3 here is CASSYVSGPSYEQYF. The CDR3 DNA is TGTGCCAGCAGTTACGTCAGCGGACCATCATACGAGCAGTACTTC.

V and J are TRBV29-1 and TRBJ1-1; 10 nucleotides line up with TRBD1. Per the germline V gene, CDR1 is SQVTM and CDR2 is ANQGSEA. The CDR3 runs to 13 residues. V dropped 8 bases and J dropped 4; count of bases not matched to a gene: 7. The CDR3 DNA is TGCAGCACCTGGGACAGGGGAAGCACTGAAGCTTTCTTT. Protein product: CSTWDRGSTEAFF.

J is TRBJ2-1 and V is TRBV11-3; 8 bases map to TRBD1. The germline V gene encodes CDR1 SGHNT and CDR2 YENEEA. Losses at the gene ends were 6 bases for V and 7 bases for J; bases not matched to a gene: 5. The CDR3 runs to 13 residues. The CDR3 region has the DNA TGTGCCAGCAGTACAGGGGGAAGGAATGAGCAGTTCTTC. Its translation: CASSTGGRNEQFF.

This clone was observed a handful of times. This chain connects TRBV5-1 to TRBJ2-5; 9 bases agree with TRBD1. This CDR3 spans 14 amino acids. Germline CDR1 SGHRS, CDR2 YFSETQ. Losses at the gene ends were 5 bases for V and 3 bases for J; bases not matched to a gene: 5. CDR3 loop: CASRLGQGKETQYF. In DNA, the CDR3 is TGCGCCAGCAGGTTAGGACAGGGGAAAGAGACCCAGTACTTC.

V and J are TRBV7-2 and TRBJ1-2; a possible D gene is TRBD1 (5 bases). V lost 2 bases and J 5 bases, leaving 12 bases between the germline ends. CDR1 SGHTA and CDR2 FQGNSA come from the germline V gene. CDR3 length equals 14 residues. The CDR3 spells CASSLSQARYGYTF. In nucleotides, the CDR3 is TGTGCCAGCAGCTTATCACAGGCCCGGTATGGCTACACCTTC.

This chain connects TRBV18 to TRBJ2-1; maybe TRBD1 (6 bases). Trimming took 4 bases from V and 10 from J, leaving 20 bases between them. The germline V gene has CDR1 KGHSH and CDR2 LQKENI. CDR3 size: 15 residues. The CDR3 DNA follows: TGTGCCAGCTCACAAAGGACAGTAGGAACAGGGGAGCAGTTCTTC. Its protein product is CASSQRTVGTGEQFF.

In its sample, this clone was seen a few times. V and J are TRBV4-2 and TRBJ1-3; no definite D call. This CDR3 spans 14 amino acids. Trimming removed 5 bases at V and 1 base at J, with 9 bases between. Germline-derived CDR1 and CDR2 are LGHNA and YNFKEQ. In DNA, the CDR3 is TGTGCCAGCAGCAGAGATGGTTCTGGAAACACCATATATTTT. Protein: CASSRDGSGNTIYF.

This clone has more than one count but fewer than ten. The chain joins TRBV11-1 to TRBJ2-7; tentative D call: TRBD2 (6 bases). The ends were cut back, 5 bases at V and 1 base at J, with 15 bases in the middle. Germline lookup yields CDR1 SGHAT and CDR2 FQDESV (reference sequence). The CDR3 is 15 residues long. CDR3 residues: CASSVGTGKSYEQYF. CDR3 sequence (DNA): TGTGCCAGCAGCGTCGGGACTGGGAAATCCTACGAGCAGTACTTC.

This clone was recorded a few times. This sequence joins TRBV6-5 and TRBJ1-5; 8 bases are shared with TRBD1. The germline V gene has CDR1 MNHEY and CDR2 SVGAGI. The CDR3 loop spans 13 amino acids. After removal of 4 bases from V and 10 bases from J, the junction contained 6 bases not matched to a gene. In DNA, the CDR3 is TGTGCCAGCAGTTCCCGACAGGGGAATCCCCAGCATTTT. Translating it yields CASSSRQGNPQHF.